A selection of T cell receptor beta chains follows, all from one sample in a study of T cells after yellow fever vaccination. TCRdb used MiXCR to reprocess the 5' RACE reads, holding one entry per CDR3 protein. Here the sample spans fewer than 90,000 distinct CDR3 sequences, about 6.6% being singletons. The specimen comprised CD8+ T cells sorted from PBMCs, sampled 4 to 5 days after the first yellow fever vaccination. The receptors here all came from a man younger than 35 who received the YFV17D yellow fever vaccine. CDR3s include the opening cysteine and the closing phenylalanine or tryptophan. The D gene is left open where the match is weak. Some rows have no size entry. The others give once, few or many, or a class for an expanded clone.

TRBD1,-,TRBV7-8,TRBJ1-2,TGTGCCAGCAGCTTGGGGACGAAGACAGGGCGAGGCTACACCTTC,CASSLGTKTGRGYTF
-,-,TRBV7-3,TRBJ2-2,TGTGCCAGCGGACCCTACCGCGAGTACACCGGGGAGCTGTTTTTT,CASGPYREYTGELFF
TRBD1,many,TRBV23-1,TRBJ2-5,TGCGCCAGCAGTCAAGGGACAGGGGACTTATTGACCCAGTACTTC,CASSQGTGDLLTQYF
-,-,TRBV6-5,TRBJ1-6,TGTGCCAGCACGGGGGGCGCCTATAATTCACCCCTCCACTTT,CASTGGAYNSPLHF
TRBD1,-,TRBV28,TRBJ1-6,TGTGCCAGCACAGGGACAGATTATAATTCACCCCTCCACTTT,CASTGTDYNSPLHF
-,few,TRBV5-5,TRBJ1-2,TGTGCCAGCAGCTTTTCGCCCGGGAGGGGGAACTATGGCTACACCTTC,CASSFSPGRGNYGYTF
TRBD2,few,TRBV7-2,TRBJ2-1,TGTGCCAGCAGCATAGCGGGGGGAACCTACAATGAGCAGTTCTTC,CASSIAGGTYNEQFF
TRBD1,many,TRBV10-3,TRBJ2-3,TGTGCCATCAGTGAAGGGACAGGGGGGGCAGATACGCAGTATTTT,CAISEGTGGADTQYF
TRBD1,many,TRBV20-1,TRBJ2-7,TGCAGTGCCCCCGACAGGGACCTCGAGCAGTACTTC,CSAPDRDLEQYF
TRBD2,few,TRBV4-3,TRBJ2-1,TGCGCCAGCCGCAAGGGCCTAGCGGGTTACAATGAGCAGTTCTTC,CASRKGLAGYNEQFF
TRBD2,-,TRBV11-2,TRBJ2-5,TGTGCCAGCAGCTTACTTTCGGGTAGCGGGGGGCCCTGGAAGACCCAGTACTTC,CASSLLSGSGGPWKTQYF
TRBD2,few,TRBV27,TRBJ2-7,TGTGCCAGCAGTTATAGCGGGGGGTACTCCTACGAGCAGTACTTC,CASSYSGGYSYEQYF
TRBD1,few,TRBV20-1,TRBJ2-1,TGCAGTGCTCCCGGACAGGTTAGGTTCAATGAGCAGTTCTTC,CSAPGQVRFNEQFF
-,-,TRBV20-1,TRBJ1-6,TGCAGTGCTAGAGATGGGGGCGCGAGGTCACCCCTCCACTTT,CSARDGGARSPLHF
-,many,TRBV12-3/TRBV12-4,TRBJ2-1,TGTGCCAGCAGTTTAGCGAGCTCCTACAATGAGCAGTTCTTC,CASSLASSYNEQFF
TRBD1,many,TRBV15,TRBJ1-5,TGTGCCACCGCGGACTCCAGGGGGGACAGCAATCAGCCCCAGCATTTT,CATADSRGDSNQPQHF
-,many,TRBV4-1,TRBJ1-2,TGCGCCAGCAGCCAAGGAGAGGGAGGGATTCACACCTTC,CASSQGEGGIHTF
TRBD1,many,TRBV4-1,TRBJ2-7,TGCGCCAGCAGCCAAGGAGGGGCAGGGGGCTACGAGCAGTACTTC,CASSQGGAGGYEQYF
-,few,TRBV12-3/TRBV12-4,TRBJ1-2,TGTGCCAGCAGTCCCAGCCCGGGGGAAAGGGAGGCGGGCACCTTC,CASSPSPGEREAGTF
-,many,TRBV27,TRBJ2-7,TGTGCCAGCAGTTCGTACAGGGCTTCGTACGAGCAGTACTTC,CASSSYRASYEQYF